One and the same sample provided the 3 T cell receptor beta chains below, sequenced in a study of metastatic and nonmetastatic thyroid tumors. Ahead of thyroid surgery, no patient had received treatment of any kind. TCRdb reassembled clones from the PCR reads with MiXCR. The repertoire consists of some 31,000 clones, with approximately 17% occurring once and the leading ten covering about 7%. Sequencing was done on a sample of blood. These receptors were collected from a female donor with papillary thyroid cancer or a benign thyroid nodule (not recorded which). Some clones in this sample may be carry-over from other donors' samples.

The table lists this clone with a few counts. J is TRBJ1-2 and V is TRBV12-3 or TRBV12-4, with unresolved D. The germline V and J ends were trimmed by 4 bases and 5 bases, with 17 bases remaining between them. The CDR3 is made up of 15 amino acids. The CDR3 nucleotides read TGTGCCAGCAGTTCCCGGCGGACGGTGGGATATGGCTACACCTTC. Protein sequence: CASSSRRTVGYGYTF.

A remark on this clone: A much larger clonotype is one base distant, so this may be a read error. CDR3 sequence reads: CASSLGRVSLGTDTQYF. Written as DNA, the CDR3 is TGTGCCAGCAGCTTGGGTCGGGTCAGCCTAGGCACAGATACGCAGTATTTT. The chain links TRBV5-4 to TRBJ2-3; D unclear. V lost 0 bases and J lost 1, with 15 bases in between. Germline assignment: CDR1 SGHNT and CDR2 YYREEE (reference sequence). The CDR3 extends over 17 amino acids.

V is TRBV6-2 or TRBV6-3 and J is TRBJ2-7; D possibly corresponds to TRBD2 (6 bases). V shed 2 bases and J shed 4 bases, with 9 bases lying between them. There are 13 residues in the CDR3. Germline V gives CDR1 MNHEY, CDR2 SVGEGT. CDR3 sequence: CASSYREYYEQYF. The DNA of the CDR3 is TGTGCCAGCAGTTACCGGGAGTATTACGAGCAGTACTTC.